Sequencing of this T cell receptor beta chain was carried out in a study of T cell changes during pregnancy in multiple sclerosis. Profiled with immunoSEQ multiplex PCR; TCRdb holds only in-frame clones, not every one. The sample includes approximately 37,000 clones, roughly nine tenths of them seen just once. The CDR3 length is 17 residues. The V gene's germline CDR1 is KGHSH and CDR2 LQKENI. Trimming took 6 bases from V and 0 from J; bases not matched to a gene: 11. The genes are TRBV18 and TRBJ1-1; 9 bases agree with TRBD1. This receptor was obtained from a female donor with multiple sclerosis, enrolled in a pregnancy study. Sequenced here: CD4+ T cells from peripheral blood mononuclear cells, sampled in the first trimester of pregnancy. The CDR3 DNA reads as TGTGCCAGCTCGCCCCTGGGGACAGGGAATTTGAACACTGAAGCTTTCTTT. This gives the protein CASSPLGTGNLNTEAFF.